The T cell receptor (beta chain) described here comes from a study of cytomegalovirus exposure and HLA in healthy donors. Germline CDR1 is SGHAT and CDR2 is FQNNGV. V lost 5 bases to trimming and J lost 3 bases, with 9 bases between them. This CDR3 has 13 amino acids. The PCR contained 60 Vbeta and 13 Jbeta primers. The table came from immunoSEQ multiplex PCR; TCRdb's copy has only in-frame clones and leaves some out. The repertoire holds 90,000 to 130,000 clones, with roughly four fifths as singletons. The specimen was PBMCs. The gene calls are TRBV11-2 and TRBJ2-3; possible D gene TRBD1, 6 bases. This receptor was obtained from a woman younger than 45 in good health and CMV-seronegative. CDR3 DNA sequence: TGTGCCAGCAGCCCGGGGACAACAGATACGCAGTATTTT. Translated, it gives CASSPGTTDTQYF.